This TCR beta chain originates from a study of cytomegalovirus exposure and HLA in healthy donors. Overall study: Per a later analysis, the 666 first-cohort and about 120 validation repertoires shared one platform. Findings of the study overall: Through in vitro validation, three CMV-associated chains were shown to be specific for CMV antigens. Within the approximately 110 validation repertoires, first-cohort TCR clusters tended to co-occur, according to a later analysis.

In regard to this clone: Its antigen is as yet unknown.

Sequencing used immunoSEQ multiplex PCR; TCRdb keeps in-frame clones, though not all of them. The sample gives 200,000 to 250,000 clones, less than 90% of which show up once; around 5.4% is in the top ten. The CDR3 is 14 amino acids. With 4 bases removed from V and 1 base from J, the gap between germline ends came to 11 bases. CDR1 is SGDLS and CDR2 is YYNGEE in the germline V gene. V usage is TRBV9 and J usage is TRBJ1-1; D is perhaps TRBD1 (6 bases). The TCR comes from a young woman in good health and CMV-seronegative. Sequenced sample: PBMCs. CDR3 bases: TGTGCCAGCAGCCCCCGGACAGAGAACACTGAAGCTTTCTTT. Translation: CASSPRTENTEAFF.